These T cell receptor beta chains were read from a single sample in a study of vaccination effects on CD4 cells after COVID-19. Antigens of these TCRs are unknown. The table came from immunoSEQ multiplex PCR; TCRdb's copy has only in-frame clones and leaves some out. The data show about 72,000 clones, over 70% seen once. Sequencing used CD4+ T cells from PBMCs cultured with HCoV-229E spike peptides, obtained after COVID-19 vaccination. The receptors derive from a human donor who received a COVID-19 vaccine. The CDR3 runs from the conserved cysteine through the conserved F or W. The D gene is left open where the match is weak. Rows may omit the clone size; those that give it use once, few, many or a size class.

V	J	D	size	CDR3	DNA
TRBV6-4	TRBJ1-6	NA	NA	CASSRQVDSPLHF	TGTGCCAGCAGTCGCCAGGTGGATTCACCCCTCCACTTT
TRBV10-3	TRBJ2-5	TRBD2	NA	CAISESGTSHSAQYF	TGTGCCATCAGTGAGTCAGGGACTAGTCATTCGGCCCAGTACTTC
TRBV4-1	TRBJ1-3	NA	NA	CASSQDIGKIGLFSGNTIYF	TGCGCCAGCAGCCAAGATATAGGAAAGATTGGCCTTTTCTCTGGAAACACCATATATTTT
TRBV7-2	TRBJ2-5	NA	few	CASSFQSGQETQYF	TGTGCCAGCAGCTTTCAGTCCGGACAAGAGACCCAGTACTTC
TRBV28	TRBJ2-3	NA	NA	CASSSAGARTDTQYF	TGTGCCAGCAGTTCTGCGGGGGCCCGCACAGATACGCAGTATTTT
TRBV12-5	TRBJ2-3	TRBD2	NA	CASGLASGALTDTQYF	TGTGCTAGTGGTTTGGCTAGCGGGGCCCTCACAGATACGCAGTATTTT
TRBV3-1/TRBV3-2	TRBJ2-2	NA	NA	CASSQLGGTGELFF	TGTGCCAGCAGCCAACTGGGGGGTACCGGGGAGCTGTTTTTT
TRBV7-8	TRBJ1-6	NA	NA	CASSRQLNSPLHF	TGTGCCAGCAGCCGACAGCTAAATTCACCCCTCCACTTT
TRBV27	TRBJ1-2	NA	NA	CASSPRARGDGYTF	TGTGCCAGCAGCCCTCGGGCCCGAGGGGATGGCTACACCTTC
TRBV6-5	TRBJ2-5	TRBD2	NA	CASSYERGVRIQYF	TGTGCCAGCAGTTACGAGCGGGGGGTCCGGATCCAGTACTTC
TRBV5-1	TRBJ1-1	NA	NA	CASSLWGGDLWDEAFF	TGCGCCAGCAGCCTTTGGGGGGGCGACCTTTGGGATGAAGCTTTCTTT
TRBV19	TRBJ2-3	TRBD1	NA	CASRTGSSSTDTQYF	TGTGCCAGTAGGACAGGGTCATCTAGCACAGATACGCAGTATTTT
TRBV9	TRBJ2-5	TRBD1	NA	CASSARGGGQVAKETQYF	TGTGCCAGCAGCGCGAGAGGAGGGGGACAGGTCGCGAAAGAGACCCAGTACTTC
TRBV19	TRBJ1-1	NA	NA	CASSMLGRVSEAFF	TGTGCCAGTAGTATGCTAGGGAGGGTTTCTGAAGCTTTCTTT